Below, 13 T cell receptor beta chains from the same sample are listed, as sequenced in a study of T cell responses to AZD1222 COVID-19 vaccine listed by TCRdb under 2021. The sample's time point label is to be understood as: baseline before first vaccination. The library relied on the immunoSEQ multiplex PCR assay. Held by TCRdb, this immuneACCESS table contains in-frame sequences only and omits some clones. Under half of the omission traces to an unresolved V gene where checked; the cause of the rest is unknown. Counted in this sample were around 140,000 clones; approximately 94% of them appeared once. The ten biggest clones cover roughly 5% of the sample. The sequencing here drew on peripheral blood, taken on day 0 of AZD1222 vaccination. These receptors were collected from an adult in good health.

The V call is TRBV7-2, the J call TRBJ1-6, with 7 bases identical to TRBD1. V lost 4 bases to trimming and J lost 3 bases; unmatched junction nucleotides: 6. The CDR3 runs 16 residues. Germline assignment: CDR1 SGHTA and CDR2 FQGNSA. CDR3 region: CASSSRGQYYNSPLHF. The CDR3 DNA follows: TGTGCCAGCAGCTCACGGGGACAGTACTATAATTCACCCCTCCACTTT.

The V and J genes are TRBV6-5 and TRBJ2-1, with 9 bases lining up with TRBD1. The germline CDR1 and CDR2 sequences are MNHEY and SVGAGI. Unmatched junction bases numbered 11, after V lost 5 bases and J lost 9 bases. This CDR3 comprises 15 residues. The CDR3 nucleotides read TGTGCCAGCAGTCCCCCCTCGACAGGGGGAGGTGAGCAGTTCTTC. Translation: CASSPPSTGGGEQFF.

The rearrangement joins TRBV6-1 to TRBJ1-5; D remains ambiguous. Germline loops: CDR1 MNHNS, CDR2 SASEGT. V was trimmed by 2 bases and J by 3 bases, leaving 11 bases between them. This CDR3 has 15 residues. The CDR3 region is CASSEPGAFNQPQHF. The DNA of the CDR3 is TGTGCCAGCAGTGAACCAGGTGCCTTCAATCAGCCCCAGCATTTT.

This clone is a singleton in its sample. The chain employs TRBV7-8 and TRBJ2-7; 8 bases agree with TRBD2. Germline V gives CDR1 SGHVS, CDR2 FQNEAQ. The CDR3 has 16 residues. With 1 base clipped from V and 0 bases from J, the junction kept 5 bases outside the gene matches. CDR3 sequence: CASSLGIAGSSYEQYF. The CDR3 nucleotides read TGTGCCAGCAGCTTAGGTATAGCGGGGAGCTCCTACGAGCAGTACTTC. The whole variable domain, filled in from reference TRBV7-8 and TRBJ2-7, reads GAGVSQSPRYKVAKRGQDVALRCDPISGHVSLFWYQQALGQGPEFLTYFQNEAQLDKSGLPSDRFFAERPEGSVSTLKIQRTQQEDSAVYLCASSLGIAGSSYEQYFGPGTRLTVT.

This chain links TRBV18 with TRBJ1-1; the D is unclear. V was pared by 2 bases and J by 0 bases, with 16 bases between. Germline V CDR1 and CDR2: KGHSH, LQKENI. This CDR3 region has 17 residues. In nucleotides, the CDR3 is TGTGCCAGCTCACCAGAGTCCGGGTCGACTTTGAACACTGAAGCTTTCTTT. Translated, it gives CASSPESGSTLNTEAFF.

DNA of the CDR3: TGTGCCAGCAGTGAAGGACTTAGCTCCTACGAGCAGTACTTC. It yields the protein CASSEGLSSYEQYF. The genes are TRBV2 and TRBJ2-7; D remains unclear. V dropped 1 base and J dropped 0 bases, with 7 bases sitting between them. The CDR3 length is 14 residues. CDR1 and CDR2 from the germline V gene are SNHLY and FYNNEI. The full variable domain, with the rest looked up from reference TRBV2 and TRBJ2-7, is EPEVTQTPSHQVTQMGQEVILRCVPISNHLYFYWYRQILGQKVEFLVSFYNNEISEKSEIFDDQFSVERPDGSNFTLKIRSTKLEDSAMYFCASSEGLSSYEQYFGPGTRLTVT.

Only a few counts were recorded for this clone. CDR3 DNA sequence: TGTGCCAGTAGTATACAGGGGGCTTCTGTCAGGACTGAAGCTTTCTTT. This codes for CASSIQGASVRTEAFF. The chain couples TRBV19 to TRBJ1-1; 8 bases match TRBD1. CDR3 length equals 16 residues. The V segment lost 2 bases and the J segment 5 bases; nucleotides outside the gene matches: 10. Germline CDR1 is LNHDA and CDR2 is SQIVND (reference sequence).

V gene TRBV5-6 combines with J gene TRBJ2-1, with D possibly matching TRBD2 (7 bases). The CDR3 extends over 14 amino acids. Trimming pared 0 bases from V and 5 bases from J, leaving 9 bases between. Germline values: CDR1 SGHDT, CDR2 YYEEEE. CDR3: CASSLAGGHNEQFF. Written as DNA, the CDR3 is TGTGCCAGCAGCTTGGCGGGGGGCCACAATGAGCAGTTCTTC.

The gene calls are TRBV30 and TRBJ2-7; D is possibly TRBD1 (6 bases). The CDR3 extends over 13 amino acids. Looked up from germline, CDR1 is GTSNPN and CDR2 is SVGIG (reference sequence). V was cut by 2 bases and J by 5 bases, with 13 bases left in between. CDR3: CAWSRNRVNEQYF. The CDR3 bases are TGTGCCTGGAGTAGGAACAGGGTAAACGAGCAGTACTTC.

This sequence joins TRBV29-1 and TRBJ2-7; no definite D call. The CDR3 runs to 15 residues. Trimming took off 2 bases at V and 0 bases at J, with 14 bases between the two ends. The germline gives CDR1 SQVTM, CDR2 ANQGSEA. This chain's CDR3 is CSVESWRVSSYEQYF. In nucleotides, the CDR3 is TGCAGCGTTGAATCGTGGCGCGTTAGCTCCTACGAGCAGTACTTC.

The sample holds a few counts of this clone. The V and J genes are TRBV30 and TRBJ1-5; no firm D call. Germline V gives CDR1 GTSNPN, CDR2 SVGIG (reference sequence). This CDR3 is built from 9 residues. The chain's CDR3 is CSATKPQHF. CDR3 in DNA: TGTAGTGCTACAAAGCCCCAGCATTTT. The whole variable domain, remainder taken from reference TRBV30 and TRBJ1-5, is SQTIHQWPATLVQPVGSPLSLECTVEGTSNPNLYWYRQAAGRGLQLLFYSVGIGQISSEVPQNLSASRPQDRQFILSSKKLLLSDSGFYLCSATKPQHFGDGTRLSIL.

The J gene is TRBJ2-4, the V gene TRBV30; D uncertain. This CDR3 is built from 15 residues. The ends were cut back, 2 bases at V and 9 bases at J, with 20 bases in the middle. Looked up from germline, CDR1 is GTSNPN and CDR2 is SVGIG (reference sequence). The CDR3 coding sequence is TGTGCCTGGAGTTTCCCATCCGACCAGAGGACCATTCAGTACTTC. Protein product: CAWSFPSDQRTIQYF.

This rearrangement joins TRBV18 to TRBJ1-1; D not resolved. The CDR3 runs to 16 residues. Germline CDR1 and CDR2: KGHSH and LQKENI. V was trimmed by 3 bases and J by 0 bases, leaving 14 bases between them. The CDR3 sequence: CASSPPGNSMNTEAFF. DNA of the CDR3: TGTGCCAGCTCACCGCCCGGAAACAGCATGAACACTGAAGCTTTCTTT.